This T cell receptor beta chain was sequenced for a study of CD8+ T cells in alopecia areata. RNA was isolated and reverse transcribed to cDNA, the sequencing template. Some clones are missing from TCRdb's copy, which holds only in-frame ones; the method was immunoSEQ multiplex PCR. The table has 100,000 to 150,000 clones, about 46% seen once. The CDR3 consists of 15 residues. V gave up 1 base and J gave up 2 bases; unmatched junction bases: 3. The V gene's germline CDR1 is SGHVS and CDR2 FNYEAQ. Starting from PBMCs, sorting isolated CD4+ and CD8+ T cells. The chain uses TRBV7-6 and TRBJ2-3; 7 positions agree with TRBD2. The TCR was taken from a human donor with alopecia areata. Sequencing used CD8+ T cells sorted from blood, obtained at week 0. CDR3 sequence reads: CASSLGGGTTDTQYF. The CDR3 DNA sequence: TGTGCCAGCAGCTTAGGGGGAGGGACCACAGATACGCAGTATTTT.